The source of this T cell receptor beta chain is a study of spatial heterogeneity in lung cancer. The wider study: There were some 70 donors, all of them untreated patients with early-stage non-small cell lung cancer. Alpha-chain sequences were consistently detected in smaller numbers than beta-chain sequences.

In the case of this clonotype: Its antigen is still unknown.

Time point of the sample: blood at routine non-recurrence follow-up after resection. Study-wide results and caveats: Compared with follow-up, resection was when ubiquitous expanded tumor TCRs appeared in blood more.

Every cDNA TCR molecule received its own unique molecular identifier. TCRdb analysed the 5' RACE reads with MiXCR anew, one entry per CDR3 protein. The data contain under 150,000 distinct CDR3 sequences, 10% to 12% of them singletons. The sequencing used PBMCs, collected at follow-up. This clonotype was sampled from a female donor with early-stage non-small cell lung cancer.

The CDR3 DNA reads TGTGCCAGCAACCGACCGCAGGGGGCGGGTGAAGCTTTCTTT. It translates to CASNRPQGAGEAFF. The J gene is TRBJ1-1, the V gene TRBV7-2; 8 nucleotides agree with TRBD1. This CDR3 contains 14 residues. Trimming cost V 7 bases and J 7 bases; bases outside gene matches: 11. CDR1 and CDR2 from the germline V gene are SGHTA and FQGNSA.